The present TCR beta chain was sequenced within a study of OX40 agonist ivuxolimab in advanced cancers. Study details: Patients received the agonistic anti-OX40 (CD134) antibody ivuxolimab.

Germline V CDR1 and CDR2: MNHEY, SMNVEV (reference sequence). This CDR3 is 14 amino acids long. V was pared by 8 bases and J by 4 bases, with 10 bases of the junction left unmatched. Here immunoSEQ multiplex PCR was the method, and the copy in TCRdb shows in-frame clones only, minus some. The sample yields roughly 74,000 clones, approximately 92% seen once. This clonotype was obtained from an adult with an advanced solid tumor such as melanoma, head and neck, liver or kidney cancer. The source was CD4+ or CD8+ T cells sorted from blood, collected in a trial of the OX40 agonist ivuxolimab. The rearrangement links TRBV27 to TRBJ2-5; 7 nucleotides match TRBD2. CDR3: CASAFGTKGETQYF. For the CDR3, the DNA is TGTGCCAGCGCCTTTGGGACTAAGGGAGAGACCCAGTACTTC.